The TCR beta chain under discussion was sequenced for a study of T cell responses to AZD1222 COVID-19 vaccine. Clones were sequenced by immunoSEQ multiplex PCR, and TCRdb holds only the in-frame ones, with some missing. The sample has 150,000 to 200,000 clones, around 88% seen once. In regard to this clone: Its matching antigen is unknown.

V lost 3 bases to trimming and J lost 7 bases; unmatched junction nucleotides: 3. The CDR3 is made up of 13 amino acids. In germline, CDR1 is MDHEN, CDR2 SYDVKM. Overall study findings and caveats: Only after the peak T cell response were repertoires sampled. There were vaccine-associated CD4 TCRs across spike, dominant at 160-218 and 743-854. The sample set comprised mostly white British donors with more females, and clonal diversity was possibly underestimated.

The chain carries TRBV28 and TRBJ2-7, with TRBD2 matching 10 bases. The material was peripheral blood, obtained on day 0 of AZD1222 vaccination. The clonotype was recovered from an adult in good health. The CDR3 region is CASSLLAGAEQYF. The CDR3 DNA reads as TGTGCCAGCAGTTTGCTAGCGGGGGCAGAGCAGTACTTC.